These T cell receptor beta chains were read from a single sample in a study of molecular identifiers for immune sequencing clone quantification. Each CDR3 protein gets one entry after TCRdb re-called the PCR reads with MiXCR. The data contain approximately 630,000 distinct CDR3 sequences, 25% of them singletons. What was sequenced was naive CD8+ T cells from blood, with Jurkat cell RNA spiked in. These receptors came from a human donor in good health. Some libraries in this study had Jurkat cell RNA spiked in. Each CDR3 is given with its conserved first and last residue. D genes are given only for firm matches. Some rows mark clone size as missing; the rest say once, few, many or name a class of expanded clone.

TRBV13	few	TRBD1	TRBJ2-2	CASSGGQALAGELFF	TGTGCCAGCAGCGGGGGACAGGCTTTGGCCGGGGAGCTGTTTTTT
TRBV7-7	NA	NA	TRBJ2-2	CASAGGPNTGELFF	TGTGCCAGCGCCGGGGGGCCGAACACCGGGGAGCTGTTTTTT
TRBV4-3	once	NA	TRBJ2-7	CASSQEGAGGGYEQYF	TGCGCCAGCAGCCAAGAAGGGGCAGGTGGTGGCTACGAGCAGTACTTC
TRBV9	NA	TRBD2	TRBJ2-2	CASSVEVSGRWTGELFF	TGTGCCAGCAGCGTAGAGGTTAGCGGGAGGTGGACCGGGGAGCTGTTTTTT
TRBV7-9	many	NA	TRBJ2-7	CASSSQASYEQYF	TGTGCCAGCAGCTCGCAGGCATCCTACGAGCAGTACTTC
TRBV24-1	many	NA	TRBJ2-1	CATSDPTYYNEQFF	TGTGCCACCAGTGACCCGACTTACTACAATGAGCAGTTCTTC
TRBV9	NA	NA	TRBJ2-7	CASSVEEGGTYEQYF	TGTGCCAGCAGCGTAGAGGAGGGAGGCACCTACGAGCAGTACTTC
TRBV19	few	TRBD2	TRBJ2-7	CASSLGSGLAQYEQYF	TGTGCCAGTAGCCTAGGGAGCGGACTAGCACAATACGAGCAGTACTTC
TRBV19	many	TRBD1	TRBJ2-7	CASSYDREPYEQYF	TGTGCCAGTAGCTACGACAGGGAACCCTACGAGCAGTACTTC
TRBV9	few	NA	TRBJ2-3	CASSVGLLVDSQDTQYF	TGTGCCAGCAGCGTAGGGCTGCTGGTGGACTCTCAAGATACGCAGTATTTT
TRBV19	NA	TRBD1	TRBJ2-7	CASSSGTGAYKQYF	TGTGCCAGTAGTTCCGGGACAGGCGCCTACAAGCAGTACTTC
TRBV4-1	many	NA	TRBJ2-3	CASSQAGGDTDTQYF	TGCGCCAGCAGCCAAGCTGGCGGGGACACAGATACGCAGTATTTT
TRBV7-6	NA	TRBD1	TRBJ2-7	CASSLGSGGSGEQYF	TGTGCCAGCAGCTTAGGTTCAGGGGGTTCGGGGGAGCAGTACTTC
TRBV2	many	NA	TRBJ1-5	CASSDNPDQPQHF	TGTGCCAGCAGTGATAATCCCGATCAGCCCCAGCATTTT
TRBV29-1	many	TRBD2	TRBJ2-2	CSVDGLAGGGTGELFF	TGCAGCGTTGATGGTCTAGCGGGAGGCGGCACCGGGGAGCTGTTTTTT
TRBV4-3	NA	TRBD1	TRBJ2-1	CASSQGEGQYNEQFF	TGCGCCAGCAGCCAAGGAGAGGGACAGTACAATGAGCAGTTCTTC
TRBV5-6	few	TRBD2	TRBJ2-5	CASSLKRGGAETQYF	TGTGCCAGCAGCTTGAAGCGGGGGGGCGCAGAGACCCAGTACTTC
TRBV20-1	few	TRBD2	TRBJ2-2	CSARTSGSFGNAGELFF	TGCAGTGCCCGCACTAGCGGGAGTTTTGGTAACGCCGGGGAGCTGTTTTTT
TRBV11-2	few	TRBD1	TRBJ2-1	CASSPRDRSTYNEQFF	TGTGCCAGCAGCCCTCGGGACAGGTCTACCTACAATGAGCAGTTCTTC
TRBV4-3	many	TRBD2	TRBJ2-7	CASSHASGTSSYEQYF	TGCGCCAGCAGCCACGCTAGCGGGACCAGCTCCTACGAGCAGTACTTC
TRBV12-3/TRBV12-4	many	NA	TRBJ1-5	CASTHEGGNQPQHF	TGTGCCAGCACACACGAGGGGGGAAATCAGCCCCAGCATTTT
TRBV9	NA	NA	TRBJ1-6	CASSVSGGHSPLHF	TGTGCCAGCAGCGTATCTGGGGGTCATTCACCCCTCCACTTT
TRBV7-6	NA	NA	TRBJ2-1	CASSPDGEAYNEQFF	TGTGCCAGCAGCCCCGACGGGGAAGCCTACAATGAGCAGTTCTTC
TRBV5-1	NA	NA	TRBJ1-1	CASSLNSRLNTEAFF	TGCGCCAGCAGCTTGAACAGCAGATTGAACACTGAAGCTTTCTTT
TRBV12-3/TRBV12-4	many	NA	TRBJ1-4	CASSLSASRNEKLFF	TGTGCCAGCAGTTTATCGGCGAGTAGAAATGAAAAACTGTTTTTT
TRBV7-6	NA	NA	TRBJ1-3	CASSDPARSGSTIYF	TGTGCCAGCAGCGATCCGGCTCGCTCTGGAAGCACCATATATTTT
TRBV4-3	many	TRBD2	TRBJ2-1	CASSSGLSYNEQFF	TGCGCCAGCAGTAGCGGGCTTTCCTACAATGAGCAGTTCTTC
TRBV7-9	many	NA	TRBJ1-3	CASSLPVERSGNTIYF	TGTGCCAGCAGCTTACCAGTGGAGCGATCTGGAAACACCATATATTTT
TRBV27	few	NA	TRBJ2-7	CASSLGQFGEQYF	TGTGCCAGCAGCCTCGGACAGTTCGGCGAGCAGTACTTC
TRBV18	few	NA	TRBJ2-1	CASSPGSWDEQFF	TGTGCCAGCTCACCAGGCTCTTGGGATGAGCAGTTCTTC
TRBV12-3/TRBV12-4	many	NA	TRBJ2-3	CASSPTAQGLTDTQYF	TGTGCCAGCAGTCCTACCGCACAGGGACTCACAGATACGCAGTATTTT
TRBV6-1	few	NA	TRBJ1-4	CASSDVGAPNEKLFF	TGTGCCAGCAGTGATGTTGGGGCCCCAAATGAAAAACTGTTTTTT
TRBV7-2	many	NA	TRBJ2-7	CASSPKYKSSDYEQYF	TGTGCCAGCAGCCCCAAGTATAAGTCTAGCGACTACGAGCAGTACTTC
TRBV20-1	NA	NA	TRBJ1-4	CSARGLGTNEKLFF	TGCAGTGCTAGAGGTCTTGGGACTAATGAAAAACTGTTTTTT
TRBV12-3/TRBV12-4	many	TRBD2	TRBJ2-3	CASATSRTDTQYF	TGTGCCAGCGCGACTAGCAGGACAGATACGCAGTATTTT
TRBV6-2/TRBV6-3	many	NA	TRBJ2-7	CASSYSDRRAYEQYF	TGTGCCAGCAGTTACTCGGACAGGAGGGCCTACGAGCAGTACTTC
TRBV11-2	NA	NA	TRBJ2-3	CASSSIGGADTQYF	TGTGCCAGCAGCTCAATAGGGGGGGCGGATACGCAGTATTTT
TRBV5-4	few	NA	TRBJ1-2	CASKDNINYGYTF	TGTGCCAGCAAAGACAATATTAACTATGGCTACACCTTC
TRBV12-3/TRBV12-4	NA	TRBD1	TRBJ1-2	CASSPGQGQYGYTF	TGTGCCAGCAGCCCGGGACAGGGACAGTATGGCTACACCTTC
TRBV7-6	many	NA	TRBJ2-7	CASGGADEQYF	TGTGCCAGCGGGGGGGCGGACGAGCAGTACTTC
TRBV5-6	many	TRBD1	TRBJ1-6	CASSPGTGFPPLHF	TGTGCCAGCAGCCCCGGGACAGGCTTCCCACCCCTCCACTTT
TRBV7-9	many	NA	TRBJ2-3	CASSRRQPGTTFLNTDTQYF	TGTGCCAGCAGCCGCCGGCAGCCCGGGACAACTTTCCTAAACACAGATACGCAGTATTTT
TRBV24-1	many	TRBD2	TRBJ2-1	CATSDGGGNEQFF	TGTGCCACCAGTGATGGCGGGGGCAATGAGCAGTTCTTC
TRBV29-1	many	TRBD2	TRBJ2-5	CSVRTRIGTQYF	TGCAGCGTGAGGACTAGAATTGGGACCCAGTACTTC
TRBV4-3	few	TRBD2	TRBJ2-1	CASSQIGLAETYNEQFF	TGCGCCAGCAGCCAGATAGGACTAGCGGAGACCTACAATGAGCAGTTCTTC
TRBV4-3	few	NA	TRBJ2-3	CASSQVIGGGDTQYF	TGCGCCAGCAGCCAAGTAATAGGGGGTGGAGATACGCAGTATTTT
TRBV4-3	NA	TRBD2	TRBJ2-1	CASSQDFTSGSHYNEQFF	TGCGCCAGCAGCCAAGATTTCACTAGCGGGTCCCACTACAATGAGCAGTTCTTC
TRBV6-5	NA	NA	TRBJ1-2	CASSKELTMFGYTF	TGTGCCAGCAGCAAGGAACTAACTATGTTTGGCTACACCTTC
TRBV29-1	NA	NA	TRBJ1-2	CSVEDSAGANYGYTF	TGCAGCGTTGAAGATTCCGCAGGGGCTAACTATGGCTACACCTTC
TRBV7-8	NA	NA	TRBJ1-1	CASSLGGGHRVNSEAFF	TGTGCCAGCAGCTTAGGGGGAGGTCACAGGGTAAACTCTGAAGCTTTCTTT
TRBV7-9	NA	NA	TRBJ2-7	CASSPKGDFYEQHF	TGTGCCAGCAGCCCAAAAGGGGATTTCTACGAGCAGCACTTC
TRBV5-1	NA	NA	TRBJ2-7	CASNSGDSSYEQYF	TGCGCCAGCAACTCGGGGGACAGTTCCTACGAGCAGTACTTC
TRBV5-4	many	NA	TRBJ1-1	CASSLRARNTNTEAFF	TGTGCCAGCAGCTTGAGGGCAAGGAATACGAACACTGAAGCTTTCTTT
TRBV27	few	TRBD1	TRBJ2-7	CASSSKRDREYEQYF	TGTGCCAGCAGTTCGAAACGGGACAGAGAGTACGAGCAGTACTTC